This TCR beta chain came from a study of blood T cell repertoires in COVID-19. In the study overall: PBMCs, B-cell-depleted T cells, or T cells provided the cDNA or gDNA that made up the material.

In assigning cohorts, the study relied on participant-reported clinical history. In germline, CDR1 is SGDLS, CDR2 YYNGEE. The J segment lost 2 bases and the V segment lost 0 bases, leaving 2 bases of the junction unmatched. The CDR3 totals 15 residues. Authors' processing steps: Using reference gene primer amplification, nucleated cell counts were estimated. Repertoires were generated with immunoSEQ multiplex PCR, while TCRdb's copy carries only in-frame clones and drops some. From that table come the V and J calls and clone size; the DNA was used to work out D and trimming. The table has just under 250,000 clones, approximately 90% seen once; the top ten hold over 4%.

J is TRBJ1-5 and V is TRBV9, with 7 bases aligning to TRBD1. This receptor was identified in a woman aged 25 to 39 who had recovered from COVID-19. Input material: PBMCs or T cells enriched from blood (not recorded which). The CDR3: CASSVDGQGNQPQHF. The CDR3 DNA sequence: TGTGCCAGCAGCGTAGACGGACAGGGCAATCAGCCCCAGCATTTT. Full variable domain (remainder filled in from reference TRBV9 and TRBJ1-5): DSGVTQTPKHLITATGQRVTLRCSPRSGDLSVYWYQQSLDQGLQFLIQYYNGEERAKGNILERFSAQQFPDLHSELNLSSLELGDSALYFCASSVDGQGNQPQHFGDGTRLSIL.